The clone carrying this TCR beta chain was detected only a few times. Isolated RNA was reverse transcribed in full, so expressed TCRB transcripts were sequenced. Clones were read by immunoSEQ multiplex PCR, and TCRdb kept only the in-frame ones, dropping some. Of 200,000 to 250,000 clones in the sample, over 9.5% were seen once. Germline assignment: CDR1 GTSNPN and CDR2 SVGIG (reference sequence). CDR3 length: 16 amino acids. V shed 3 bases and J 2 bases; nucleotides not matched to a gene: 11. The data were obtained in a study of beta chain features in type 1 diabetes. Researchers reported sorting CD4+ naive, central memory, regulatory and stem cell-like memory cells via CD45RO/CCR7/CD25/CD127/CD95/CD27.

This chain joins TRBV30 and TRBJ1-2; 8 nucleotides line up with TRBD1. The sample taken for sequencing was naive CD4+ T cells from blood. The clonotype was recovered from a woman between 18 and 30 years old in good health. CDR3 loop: CAWRRQGLMGNYGYTF. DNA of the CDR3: TGTGCCTGGAGAAGACAGGGGCTTATGGGGAACTATGGCTACACCTTC.